The present T cell receptor beta chain was sequenced within a study of T cell responses to AZD1222 COVID-19 vaccine. Background on the study: Pooling covered second doses at about 4 or about 12 weeks. Study conclusions and caveats: Across spike, vaccine-associated CD4 TCRs were found, dominant at 160-218 and 743-854. Following two doses of AZD1222, Spike-specific TCR breadth and depth rose. Reports indicate that nearly half of spike-specific TCRs are directed at unmutated variant regions.

With respect to this clone: What it binds is not known.

Germline V gene sequence: CDR1 LGHDT, CDR2 YNNKEL (reference sequence). The CDR3 consists of 18 residues. V dropped 7 bases and J dropped 5 bases, with 26 bases sitting between them. Clones were read by immunoSEQ multiplex PCR, and TCRdb kept only the in-frame ones, dropping some. Of some 36,000 clones detected, approximately 91% appear once; the ten largest clones hold around 6.6%. The rearrangement joins TRBV3-1 (or the pseudogene TRBV3-2) to TRBJ1-4; possible D gene TRBD1, 5 bases. The sequencing here drew on peripheral blood, taken on day 0 of AZD1222 vaccination. The sequence came from an adult in good health. The CDR3 DNA reads as TGTGCCAGCACCTCTAAGTGGAGGGGCGCGATGGGGAATGAAAAACTGTTTTTT. This codes for CASTSKWRGAMGNEKLFF.